The sample holds one count of the clone carrying this T cell receptor (beta chain). Only in-frame clones appear in the TCRdb table, and some are missing; sequencing was by immunoSEQ multiplex PCR. The data contain about 380,000 clones, about 90% of them singletons. The CDR3 spans 16 residues. Trimming at V came to 6 bases and at J to 5 bases, leaving 9 bases not matched to a gene. Germline values: CDR1 KGHSH, CDR2 LQKENI. The data derive from a study of blood T cell repertoires in COVID-19. The chain joins TRBV18 to TRBJ2-3; 12 nucleotides agree with TRBD2. The specimen was PBMCs or T cells enriched from blood (not recorded which). The clonotype was recovered from a man under 40 who had recovered from COVID-19. CDR3: CASSLGLAGSRDTQYF. CDR3 coding DNA: TGTGCCAGCTCCCTTGGACTAGCGGGGTCACGAGATACGCAGTATTTT.